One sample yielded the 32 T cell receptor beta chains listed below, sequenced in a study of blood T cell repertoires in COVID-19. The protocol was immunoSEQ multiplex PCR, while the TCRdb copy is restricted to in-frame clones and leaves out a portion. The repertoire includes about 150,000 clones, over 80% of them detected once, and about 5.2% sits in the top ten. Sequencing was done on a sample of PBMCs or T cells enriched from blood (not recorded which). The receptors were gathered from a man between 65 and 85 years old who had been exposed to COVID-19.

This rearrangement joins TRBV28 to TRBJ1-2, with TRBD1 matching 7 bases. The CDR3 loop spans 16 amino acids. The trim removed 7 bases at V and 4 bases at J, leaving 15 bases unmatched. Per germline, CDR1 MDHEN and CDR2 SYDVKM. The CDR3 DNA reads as TGTGCCAGCAAATCGCCCCGACAGGGCTATACCTATGGCTACACCTTC. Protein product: CASKSPRQGYTYGYTF.

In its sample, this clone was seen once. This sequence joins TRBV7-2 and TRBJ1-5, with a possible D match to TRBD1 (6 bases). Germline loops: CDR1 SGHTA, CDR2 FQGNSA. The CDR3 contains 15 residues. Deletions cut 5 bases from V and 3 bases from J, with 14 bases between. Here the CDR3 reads CASSSGGGDNQPQHF. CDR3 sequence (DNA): TGTGCCAGCAGCAGTGGGGGCGGAGACAATCAGCCCCAGCATTTT.

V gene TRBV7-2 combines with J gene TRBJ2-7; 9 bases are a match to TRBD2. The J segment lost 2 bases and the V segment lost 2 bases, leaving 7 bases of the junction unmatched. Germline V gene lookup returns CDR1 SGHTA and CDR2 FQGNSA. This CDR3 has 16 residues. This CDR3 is CASSLPPASGTYEQYF. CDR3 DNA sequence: TGTGCCAGCAGCTTACCACCGGCTAGCGGGACCTACGAGCAGTACTTC.

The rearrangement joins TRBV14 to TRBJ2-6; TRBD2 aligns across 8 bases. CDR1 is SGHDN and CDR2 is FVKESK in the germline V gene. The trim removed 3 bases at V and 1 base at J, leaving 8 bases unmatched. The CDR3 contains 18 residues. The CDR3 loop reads CASSHNPAGVSGANVLTF. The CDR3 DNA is TGTGCCAGCAGCCATAATCCAGCGGGAGTGTCTGGGGCCAACGTCCTGACTTTC.

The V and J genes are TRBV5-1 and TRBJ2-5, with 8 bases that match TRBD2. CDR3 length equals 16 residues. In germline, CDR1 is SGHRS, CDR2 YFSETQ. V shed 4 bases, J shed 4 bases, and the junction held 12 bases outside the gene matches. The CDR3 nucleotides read TGCGCCAGCAGCCCCAGTGGAAGCGGGAGAGGAGAGACCCAGTACTTC. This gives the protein CASSPSGSGRGETQYF.

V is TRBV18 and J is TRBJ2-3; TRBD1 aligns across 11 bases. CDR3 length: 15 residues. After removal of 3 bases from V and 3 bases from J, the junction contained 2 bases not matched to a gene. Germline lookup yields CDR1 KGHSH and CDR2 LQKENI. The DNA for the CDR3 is TGTGCCAGCTCACCGGACAGGGGGCCTACAGATACGCAGTATTTT. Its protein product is CASSPDRGPTDTQYF.

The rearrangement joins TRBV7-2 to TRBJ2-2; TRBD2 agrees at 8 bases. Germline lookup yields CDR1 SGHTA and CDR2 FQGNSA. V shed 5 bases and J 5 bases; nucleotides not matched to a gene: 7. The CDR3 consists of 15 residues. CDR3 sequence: CASSRPGTSTGELFF. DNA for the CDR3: TGTGCCAGCAGCCGTCCCGGGACTAGTACCGGGGAGCTGTTTTTT.

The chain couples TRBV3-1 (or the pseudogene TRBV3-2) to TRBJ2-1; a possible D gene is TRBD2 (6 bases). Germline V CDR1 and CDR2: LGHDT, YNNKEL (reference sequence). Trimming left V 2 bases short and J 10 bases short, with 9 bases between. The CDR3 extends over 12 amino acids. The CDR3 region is CASSQPRGEQFF. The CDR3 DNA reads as TGTGCCAGCAGCCAACCCCGGGGGGAGCAGTTCTTC.

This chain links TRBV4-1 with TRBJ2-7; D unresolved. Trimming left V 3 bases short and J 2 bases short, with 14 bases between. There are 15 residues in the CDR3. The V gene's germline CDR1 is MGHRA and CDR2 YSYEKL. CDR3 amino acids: CASSQVLGSAYEQYF. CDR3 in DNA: TGCGCCAGCAGCCAGGTCCTGGGCAGTGCCTACGAGCAGTACTTC.

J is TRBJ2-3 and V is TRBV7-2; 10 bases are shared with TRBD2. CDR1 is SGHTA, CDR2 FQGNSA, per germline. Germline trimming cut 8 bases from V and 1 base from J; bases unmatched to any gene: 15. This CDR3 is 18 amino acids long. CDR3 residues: CASGTAASGRYGTDTQYF. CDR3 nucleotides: TGTGCCAGCGGGACCGCGGCTAGCGGGAGATATGGCACAGATACGCAGTATTTT.

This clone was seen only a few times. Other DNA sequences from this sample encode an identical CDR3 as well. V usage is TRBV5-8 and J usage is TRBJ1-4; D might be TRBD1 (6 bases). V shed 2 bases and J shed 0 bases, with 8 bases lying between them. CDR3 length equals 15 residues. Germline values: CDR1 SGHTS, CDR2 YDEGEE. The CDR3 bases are TGTGCCAGCAGCTTTGGACAGCCAACTAATGAAAAACTGTTTTTT. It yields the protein CASSFGQPTNEKLFF.

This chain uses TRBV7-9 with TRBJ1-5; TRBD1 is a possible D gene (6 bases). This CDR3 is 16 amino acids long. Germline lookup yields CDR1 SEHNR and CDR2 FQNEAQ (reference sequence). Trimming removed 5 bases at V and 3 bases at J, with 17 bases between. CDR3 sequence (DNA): TGTGCCAGCAGCCCCTCGACAGGCCCAATCAATCAGCCCCAGCATTTT. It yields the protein CASSPSTGPINQPQHF.

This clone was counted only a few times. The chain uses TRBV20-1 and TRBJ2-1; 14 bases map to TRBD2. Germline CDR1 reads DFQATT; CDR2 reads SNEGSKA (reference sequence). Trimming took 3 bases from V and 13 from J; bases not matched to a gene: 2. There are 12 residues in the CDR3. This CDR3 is CSASGLAGGQFF. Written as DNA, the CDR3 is TGCAGTGCTAGTGGACTAGCGGGAGGACAGTTCTTC.

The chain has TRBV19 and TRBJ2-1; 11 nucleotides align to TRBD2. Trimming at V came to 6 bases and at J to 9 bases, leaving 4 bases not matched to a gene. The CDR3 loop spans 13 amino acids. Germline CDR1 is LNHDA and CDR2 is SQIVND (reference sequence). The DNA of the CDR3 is TGTGCCAGTAGCGCCACTAGCGGGAGTGAGCAGTTCTTC. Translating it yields CASSATSGSEQFF. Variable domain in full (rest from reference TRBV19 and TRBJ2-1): DGGITQSPKYLFRKEGQNVTLSCEQNLNHDAMYWYRQDPGQGLRLIYYSQIVNDFQKGDIAEGYSVSREKKESFPLTVTSAQKNPTAFYLCASSATSGSEQFFGPGTRLTVL.

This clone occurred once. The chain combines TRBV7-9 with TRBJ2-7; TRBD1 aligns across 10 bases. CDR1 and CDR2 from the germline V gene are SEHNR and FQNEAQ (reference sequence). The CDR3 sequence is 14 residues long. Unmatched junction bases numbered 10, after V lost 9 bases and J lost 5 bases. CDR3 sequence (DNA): TGTGCCAGTCAACCGGGGACAGGGGAAAACGAGCAGTACTTC. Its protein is CASQPGTGENEQYF.

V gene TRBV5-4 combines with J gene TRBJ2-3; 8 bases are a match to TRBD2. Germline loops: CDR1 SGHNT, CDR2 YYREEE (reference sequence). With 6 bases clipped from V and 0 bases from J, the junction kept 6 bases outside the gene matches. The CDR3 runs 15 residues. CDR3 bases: TGTGCCAGCACCGGGCGCGGGGGGAGCACAGATACGCAGTATTTT. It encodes CASTGRGGSTDTQYF.

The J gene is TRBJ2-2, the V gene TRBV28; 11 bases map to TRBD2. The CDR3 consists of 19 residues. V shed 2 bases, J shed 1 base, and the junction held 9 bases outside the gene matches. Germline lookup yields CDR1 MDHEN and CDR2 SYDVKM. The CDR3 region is CASSLRAGLAGGNTGELFF. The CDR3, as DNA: TGTGCCAGCAGTTTAAGGGCTGGGCTAGCGGGAGGGAACACCGGGGAGCTGTTTTTT.

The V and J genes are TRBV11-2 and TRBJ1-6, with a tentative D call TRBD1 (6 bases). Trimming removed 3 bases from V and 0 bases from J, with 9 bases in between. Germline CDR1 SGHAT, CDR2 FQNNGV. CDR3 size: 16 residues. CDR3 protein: CASSFDRSSYNSPLHF. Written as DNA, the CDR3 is TGTGCCAGCAGCTTTGACAGGAGCTCCTATAATTCACCCCTCCACTTT.

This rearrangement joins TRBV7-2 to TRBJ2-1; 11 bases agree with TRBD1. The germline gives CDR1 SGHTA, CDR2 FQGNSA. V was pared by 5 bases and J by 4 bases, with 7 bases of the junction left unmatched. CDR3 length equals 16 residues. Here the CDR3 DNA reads TGTGCCAGCAGCAAAGGGACAGGGGGGCTGTACAATGAGCAGTTCTTC. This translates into CASSKGTGGLYNEQFF.

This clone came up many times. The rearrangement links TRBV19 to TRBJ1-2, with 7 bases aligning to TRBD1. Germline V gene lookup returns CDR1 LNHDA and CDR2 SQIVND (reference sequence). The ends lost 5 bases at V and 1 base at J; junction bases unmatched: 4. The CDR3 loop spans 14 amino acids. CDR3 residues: CASSRQGNNYGYTF. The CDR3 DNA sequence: TGTGCCAGTAGTCGACAGGGAAATAACTATGGCTACACCTTC.

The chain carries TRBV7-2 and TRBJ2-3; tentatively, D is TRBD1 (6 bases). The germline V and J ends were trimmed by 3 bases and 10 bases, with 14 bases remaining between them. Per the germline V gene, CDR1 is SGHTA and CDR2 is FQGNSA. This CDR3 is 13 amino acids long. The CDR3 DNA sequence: TGTGCCAGCAGCTTCTCAGGGGTTCTGGCGCAGTATTTT. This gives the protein CASSFSGVLAQYF.

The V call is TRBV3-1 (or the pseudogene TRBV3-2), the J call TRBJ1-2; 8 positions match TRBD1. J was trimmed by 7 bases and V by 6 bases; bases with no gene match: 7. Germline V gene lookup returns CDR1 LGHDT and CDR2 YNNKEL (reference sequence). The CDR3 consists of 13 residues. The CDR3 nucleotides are TGTGCCAGCAGTCTCGGGACAGGCTCTGGCTACACCTTC. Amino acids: CASSLGTGSGYTF.

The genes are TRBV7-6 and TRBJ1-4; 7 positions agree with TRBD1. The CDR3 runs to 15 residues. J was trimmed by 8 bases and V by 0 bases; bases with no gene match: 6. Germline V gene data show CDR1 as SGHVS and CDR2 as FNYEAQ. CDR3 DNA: TGTGCCAGCAGCTTAGCGAGGGGGCGAGGCGAAAAACTGTTTTTT. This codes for CASSLARGRGEKLFF.

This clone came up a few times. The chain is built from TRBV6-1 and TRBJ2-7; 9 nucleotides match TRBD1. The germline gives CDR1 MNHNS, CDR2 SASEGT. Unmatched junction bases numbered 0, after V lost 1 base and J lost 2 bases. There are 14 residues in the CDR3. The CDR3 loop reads CASSEGQGAYEQYF. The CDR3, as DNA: TGTGCCAGCAGTGAAGGACAGGGGGCCTACGAGCAGTACTTC.

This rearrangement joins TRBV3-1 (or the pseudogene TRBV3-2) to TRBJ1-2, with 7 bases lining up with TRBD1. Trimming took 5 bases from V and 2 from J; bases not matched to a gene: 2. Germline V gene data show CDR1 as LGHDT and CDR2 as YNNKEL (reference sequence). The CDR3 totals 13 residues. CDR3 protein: CASSSGQNYGYTF. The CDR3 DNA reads TGTGCCAGCAGCTCGGGACAGAACTATGGCTACACCTTC.

CDR3 bases: TGTGCCAGCAGGCCGACTAGCCCACAGCACAATGAGCAGTTCTTC. Its protein is CASRPTSPQHNEQFF. The V call is TRBV28, the J call TRBJ2-1, with 7 bases lining up with TRBD2. Germline V gene sequence: CDR1 MDHEN, CDR2 SYDVKM. Germline trimming cut 6 bases from V and 5 bases from J; bases unmatched to any gene: 10. The CDR3 length is 15 residues.

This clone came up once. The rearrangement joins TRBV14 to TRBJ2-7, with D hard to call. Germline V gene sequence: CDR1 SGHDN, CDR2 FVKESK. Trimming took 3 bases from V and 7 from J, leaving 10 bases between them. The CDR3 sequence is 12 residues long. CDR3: CASSHQSPEQYF. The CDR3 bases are TGTGCCAGCAGCCACCAGTCACCGGAGCAGTACTTC.

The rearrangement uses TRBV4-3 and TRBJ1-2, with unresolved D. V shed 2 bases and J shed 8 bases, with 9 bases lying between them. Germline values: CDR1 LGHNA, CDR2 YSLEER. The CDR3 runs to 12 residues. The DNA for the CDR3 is TGCGCCAGCAGCCAACCCGCGGGGGGCTACACCTTC. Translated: CASSQPAGGYTF.

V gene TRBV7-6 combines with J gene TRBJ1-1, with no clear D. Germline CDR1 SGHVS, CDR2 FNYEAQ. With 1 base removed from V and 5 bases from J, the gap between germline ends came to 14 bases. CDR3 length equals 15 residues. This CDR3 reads CASSLELSGWTEAFF. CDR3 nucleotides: TGTGCCAGCAGCTTAGAGTTATCAGGCTGGACTGAAGCTTTCTTT.

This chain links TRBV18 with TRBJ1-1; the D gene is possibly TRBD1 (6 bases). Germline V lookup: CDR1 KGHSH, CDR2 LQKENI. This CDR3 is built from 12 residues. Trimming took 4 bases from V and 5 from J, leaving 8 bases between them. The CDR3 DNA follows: TGTGCCAGCTCACTACAGGGAACTGAAGCTTTCTTT. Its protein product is CASSLQGTEAFF.

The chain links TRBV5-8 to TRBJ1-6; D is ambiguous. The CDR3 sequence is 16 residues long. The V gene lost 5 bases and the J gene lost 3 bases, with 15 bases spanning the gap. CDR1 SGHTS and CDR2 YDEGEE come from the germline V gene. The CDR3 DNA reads TGTGCCAGCAGGGCTGGACGGGAAAACTATAATTCACCCCTCCACTTT. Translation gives CASRAGRENYNSPLHF.

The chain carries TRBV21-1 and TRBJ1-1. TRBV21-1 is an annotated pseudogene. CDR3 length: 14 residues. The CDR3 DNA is TGTGCCAGCCGAGGCCGGGATACGGGCACTGAAGCTTTCTTT. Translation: CASRGRDTGTEAFF.